These T cell receptor beta chains were read from a single sample in a study of blood T cell repertoires in COVID-19. Sequencing was performed with immunoSEQ multiplex PCR; in TCRdb, only in-frame clones are kept and a portion is missing. The sample contains 100,000 to 150,000 clones, roughly 74% of which appear only once. The sequencing input was peripheral blood. Receptor source: a man aged 55 to 70 with acute or convalescent COVID-19. CDR3s include the opening cysteine and the closing phenylalanine or tryptophan. The order of the fields is clone size, CDR3 length, V gene, J gene, D gene, CDR3 DNA, CDR3 protein. A D gene is named only where the DNA matches it firmly. Expanded clones are given a class, and other clones once, few, many or no size at all.

NA	16	TRBV19	TRBJ2-3	TRBD1	TGTGCCAGTAGTATACCGGGACAGGGGGCCGCAGATACGCAGTATTTT	CASSIPGQGAADTQYF
NA	13	TRBV21-1	TRBJ1-1	NA	TGTGCCTATTCACAGGGGGAGAACACTGAAGCTTTCTTT	CAYSQGENTEAFF
NA	14	TRBV2	TRBJ2-6	NA	TGTGCCAGCAATCCGTCAGTGGGGGCCAACGTCCTGACTTTC	CASNPSVGANVLTF
NA	17	TRBV19	TRBJ2-1	TRBD2	TGTGCCAGTAGTAAAGGGAGGGTAACGAGCTCCTACAATGAGCAGTTCTTC	CASSKGRVTSSYNEQFF
NA	14	TRBV10-3	TRBJ1-1	TRBD1	TGTGCCATCAGTCGTACAGGGGGACAGACTGAAGCTTTCTTT	CAISRTGGQTEAFF
NA	12	TRBV6-6	TRBJ1-1	NA	TGTGCCAGCAGGCCTATGAACACTGAAGCTTTCTTT	CASRPMNTEAFF
NA	14	TRBV27	TRBJ2-1	TRBD1	TGTGCCAGCTCACGGGACAGGGGTATCGACGAGCAGTTCTTC	CASSRDRGIDEQFF
once	14	TRBV25-1	TRBJ1-6	NA	TGTGCCTCACAACCGGGGAATTGGGGTTCACCCCTCCACTTT	CASQPGNWGSPLHF
NA	14	TRBV10-1	TRBJ2-7	NA	TGCGCCAGCAGTGAGTACTCAGCGTTCTCCGAGCAGTACTTC	CASSEYSAFSEQYF
NA	18	TRBV4-1	TRBJ2-6	TRBD1	TGCGCCAGCAGCCATACCCAGGGGGCTGGGACTGGGGCCAACGTCCTGACTTTC	CASSHTQGAGTGANVLTF
once	17	TRBV2	TRBJ1-4	NA	TGTGCCAGCAGTGAGATCGGCGGGGGCGCGACTAATGAAAAACTGTTTTTT	CASSEIGGGATNEKLFF
NA	15	TRBV6-5	TRBJ1-6	NA	TGTGCCAGCAGTAAATCGGACAGAAATAATTCACCCCTCCACTTT	CASSKSDRNNSPLHF
NA	13	TRBV5-6	TRBJ2-5	TRBD1	TGTGCCAGCAGCCCACAGGGGGCCGAGACCCAGTACTTC	CASSPQGAETQYF
NA	15	TRBV7-9	TRBJ2-1	NA	TGTGCCAGCAGCTTGGCGGAAACGTCTATCGATGAGCAGTTCTTC	CASSLAETSIDEQFF
NA	12	TRBV2	TRBJ2-6	NA	TGTGCCAGTCACCGGGAAGGCAACGTCCTGACTTTC	CASHREGNVLTF
NA	15	TRBV3-1/TRBV3-2	TRBJ2-2	TRBD1	TGTGCCAGCAGCCAAGAAGGGGGCGGCACCGGGGAGCTGTTTTTT	CASSQEGGGTGELFF
NA	13	TRBV27	TRBJ2-1	NA	TGTGCCAGCAGTTTTATCCGGGGTGCTGAGCAGTTCTTC	CASSFIRGAEQFF
NA	14	TRBV20-1	TRBJ2-7	NA	TGCAGTGCTAGTGAGGGACGGGGGTACTACGAGCAGTACTTC	CSASEGRGYYEQYF
NA	12	TRBV5-1	TRBJ1-2	NA	TGCGCCAGCAGCTTGGACGGTAATGGCTACACCTTC	CASSLDGNGYTF
NA	17	TRBV5-4	TRBJ1-2	NA	TGTGCCAGCAGCTTAGGGGTGGGGGCGAGGGCTAACTATGGCTACACCTTC	CASSLGVGARANYGYTF